These 18 T cell receptor beta chains originate from one sample sequenced in a study of T-cell memory formation after mild COVID-19 (TCRdb year 2021). The library was obtained by 5' RACE. The listed sequencing device is Illumina NovaSeq 6000. TCRdb reanalyzed the raw reads on its own, using fastp at Q25 for trimming and MiXCR for clone calling, and kept in-frame beta chains. One record per CDR3 amino acid sequence lists the most common genes and DNA. This sample comprises around 250,000 distinct CDR3 sequences, 16% of them detected only once. Around 20% of the sample is taken by the ten largest. The sequenced sample was PBMCs or a T cell subset sorted from them (not recorded which). These receptors were taken from a man between 18 and 35 years old who had mild COVID-19 (a few samples of this study predate the infection). The sample titles of this study are shuffled in the database, so cell type and time point are left out; the donor was told from shared clones.

This chain joins TRBV3-1 and TRBJ1-5; D is ambiguous. From germline, CDR1 is LGHDT and CDR2 YNNKEL (reference sequence). V lost 0 bases and J 1 base, leaving 7 bases between the germline ends. The CDR3 is 15 residues long. The CDR3 DNA sequence: TGTGCCAGCAGCCAAGATGCCAGCAGCAATCAGCCCCAGCATTTT. Protein: CASSQDASSNQPQHF.

The J gene is TRBJ1-5, the V gene TRBV18; a weak D match, TRBD1 (6 bases). The CDR3 contains 16 residues. Germline loops: CDR1 KGHSH, CDR2 LQKENI. Trimming removed 2 bases at V and 4 bases at J, with 15 bases between. The CDR3 loop is CASSPAAGASNQPQHF. The CDR3 DNA is TGTGCCAGCTCACCAGCCGCGGGGGCATCAAATCAGCCCCAGCATTTT. Based on the CDR3 plus reference TRBV18 and TRBJ1-5, the full variable domain is NAGVMQNPRHLVRRRGQEARLRCSPMKGHSHVYWYRQLPEEGLKFMVYLQKENIIDESGMPKERFSAEFPKEGPSILRIQQVVRGDSAAYFCASSPAAGASNQPQHFGDGTRLSIL.

This clonotype was seen a few times. This rearrangement joins TRBV6-5 to TRBJ2-1; possibly TRBD2 for D (7 bases). The CDR3 is 15 amino acids. Trimming took off 2 bases at V and 7 bases at J, with 15 bases between the two ends. From germline, CDR1 is MNHEY and CDR2 SVGAGI. CDR3 region: CASSYRGGGRNEQFF. In nucleotides, the CDR3 is TGTGCCAGCAGTTACAGAGGGGGGGGGAGAAATGAGCAGTTCTTC.

This clonotype has only a few counts. This chain joins TRBV4-1 and TRBJ1-5; D is undetermined. Trimming pared 1 base from V and 7 bases from J, leaving 11 bases between. In germline, CDR1 is MGHRA, CDR2 YSYEKL. This CDR3 has 14 amino acids. The CDR3 region is CASSQVPGRQPQHF. The CDR3 DNA reads as TGCGCCAGCAGCCAAGTTCCTGGGCGGCAGCCCCAGCATTTT.

This chain uses TRBV6-4 with TRBJ2-2, with 8 positions matching TRBD1. Looked up from germline, CDR1 is MRHNA and CDR2 is SNTAGT. The CDR3 has 15 amino acids. Trimming at V came to 6 bases and at J to 3 bases, leaving 6 bases not matched to a gene. The CDR3 sequence is CASSPGQGHTGELFF. For the CDR3, the DNA is TGTGCCAGCAGCCCCGGACAGGGTCACACCGGGGAGCTGTTTTTT.

The chain uses TRBV7-2 and TRBJ2-3; D is unresolved. CDR1 is SGHTA and CDR2 is FQGNSA in the germline V gene. V lost 5 bases and J lost 1, with 10 bases in between. The CDR3 extends over 14 amino acids. CDR3 amino acids: CASSPRFRTDTQYF. The CDR3 DNA is TGTGCCAGCAGCCCAAGATTCCGCACAGATACGCAGTATTTT.

This clonotype was detected only a few times. The gene calls are TRBV5-6 and TRBJ1-1; the match to TRBD1 covers 10 bases. J was trimmed by 7 bases and V by 3 bases; bases with no gene match: 3. CDR3 size: 13 residues. Germline CDR1 is SGHDT and CDR2 is YYEEEE. This chain's CDR3 is CASSSGTGVEAFF. The CDR3 DNA is TGTGCCAGCAGCTCCGGGACAGGGGTTGAAGCTTTCTTT. Filled out from reference TRBV5-6 and TRBJ1-1, the complete variable domain reads DAGVTQSPTHLIKTRGQQVTLRCSPKSGHDTVSWYQQALGQGPQFIFQYYEEEERQRGNFPDRFSGHQFPNYSSELNVNALLLGDSALYLCASSSGTGVEAFFGQGTRLTVV.

The gene calls are TRBV4-3 and TRBJ2-1, with no clear D. The CDR3 sequence is 16 residues long. Germline assignment: CDR1 LGHNA and CDR2 YSLEER. The V end was cut by 1 base, the J end by 0 bases, with 10 bases between. The chain's CDR3 is CASSQAVRRSYNEQFF. The CDR3 DNA is TGCGCCAGCAGCCAAGCAGTTCGTCGCTCCTACAATGAGCAGTTCTTC.

This clonotype turned up a few times. V is TRBV25-1 and J is TRBJ1-2; D gene ambiguous. Trimming took off 10 bases at V and 5 bases at J, with 20 bases between the two ends. The germline gives CDR1 MGHDK, CDR2 SYGVNS. The CDR3 has 14 amino acids. The CDR3, as DNA: TGTGCCACCTGGGGAACTCGGACGGGATATGGCTACACCTTC. Translating it yields CATWGTRTGYGYTF.

The rearrangement uses TRBV4-1 and TRBJ2-5, with D possibly matching TRBD2 (6 bases). The CDR3 covers 17 residues. The germline V and J ends were trimmed by 1 base and 2 bases, with 17 bases remaining between them. Germline CDR1 and CDR2: MGHRA and YSYEKL. The DNA of the CDR3 is TGCGCCAGCAGCCAAGCCGTCTACGGGGGATCACAAGAGACCCAGTACTTC. Protein sequence: CASSQAVYGGSQETQYF.

This clonotype was counted only a few times. This chain connects TRBV7-2 to TRBJ2-1; D remains ambiguous. Between the trimmed V and J ends, which lost 4 bases and 9 bases, there was a span of 13 bases. This CDR3 is 13 amino acids long. Germline-derived CDR1 and CDR2 are SGHTA and FQGNSA. The CDR3, as DNA: TGTGCCAGCAGCTACATATATATGGGTGAGCAGTTCTTC. Its protein product is CASSYIYMGEQFF.

J is TRBJ1-3 and V is TRBV7-2; TRBD1 is a possible D gene (5 bases). Germline CDR1 and CDR2: SGHTA and FQGNSA. This CDR3 is built from 13 residues. Trimming stripped 7 bases from V and 1 base from J, with 8 bases between. CDR3 DNA: TGTGCCAGCAAGGAGGGGTCTGGAAACACCATATATTTT. Encoded protein: CASKEGSGNTIYF.

This clonotype has just a few counts. The V gene is TRBV5-1, the J gene TRBJ1-2, with TRBD1 matching over 8 bases. This CDR3 is built from 14 residues. Germline V lookup: CDR1 SGHRS, CDR2 YFSETQ. With V trimmed by 1 base and J by 7 bases, 6 bases remained unmatched. CDR3 region: CASSLSGGRGGYTF. CDR3 nucleotide sequence: TGCGCCAGCAGCTTGTCAGGGGGCAGAGGTGGCTACACCTTC.

There are many counts of this clonotype. J is TRBJ2-3 and V is TRBV5-6; D is ambiguous. The germline V gene has CDR1 SGHDT and CDR2 YYEEEE. The CDR3 is made up of 16 amino acids. Trimming took off 0 bases at V and 0 bases at J, with 11 bases between the two ends. The CDR3 protein is CASSLVKRRSTDTQYF. The CDR3 coding sequence is TGTGCCAGCAGCTTGGTTAAGAGACGTAGCACAGATACGCAGTATTTT.

J is TRBJ1-1 and V is TRBV29-1; D call uncertain. Germline loops: CDR1 SQVTM, CDR2 ANQGSEA. V lost 4 bases and J lost 0, with 9 bases in between. The CDR3 is 13 amino acids. CDR3 amino acids: CSVGLRLNTEAFF. The CDR3 DNA follows: TGCAGCGTTGGTTTACGGTTGAACACTGAAGCTTTCTTT.

The chain combines TRBV21-1 with TRBJ2-3; the D call TRBD1 from the table was never checked on the DNA. TRBV21-1 is a listed pseudogene. The CDR3 has 15 amino acids. CDR3 bases: TGTGCCAGCAGCAAAGCAGAACAGGGGGCAGATACGCAGTATTTT. Its protein product is CASSKAEQGADTQYF.

The rearrangement links TRBV12-3 or TRBV12-4 to TRBJ2-6, with D unclear. The CDR3 runs 15 residues. V was trimmed by 6 bases and J by 0 bases, leaving 9 bases between them. The CDR3 region has the DNA TGTGCCAGCAGAGGGTATCGCTCTGGGGCCAACGTCCTGACTTTC. This translates into CASRGYRSGANVLTF.

V gene TRBV27 combines with J gene TRBJ1-5; 8 positions agree with TRBD1. The CDR3 is made up of 18 amino acids. Germline-derived CDR1 and CDR2 are MNHEY and SMNVEV (reference sequence). J was trimmed by 0 bases and V by 4 bases; bases with no gene match: 11. CDR3 bases: TGTGCCAGCAGTTCCACGTCGACAGGGGATTATAGCAATCAGCCCCAGCATTTT. Translating it yields CASSSTSTGDYSNQPQHF.